This T cell receptor beta chain was profiled in a study of blood T cell repertoires in COVID-19. Study context: From the United States, Italy and Spain came samples of acute and convalescent COVID-19. T cells, B-cell-depleted T cells, or PBMCs supplied cDNA or gDNA.

The V gene lost 5 bases and the J gene lost 1 base, with 9 bases spanning the gap. The CDR3 length is 13 residues. From germline, CDR1 is SGHTA and CDR2 FQGTGA. Per the authors' pipeline: How many nucleated cells were present was estimated from reference gene primer amplification. The assay was immunoSEQ multiplex PCR, and TCRdb's table has in-frame clones only and misses some. For V, J and clone size, that table is used; D and trimming come from the DNA. The data show about 140,000 clones, around 80% seen once. The clonotype originates from a man in his sixties with acute or convalescent COVID-19. Sequenced: peripheral blood. This rearrangement joins TRBV7-3 to TRBJ2-7; weak D call: TRBD2 (6 bases). The DNA for the CDR3 is TGTGCCAGCAGCCCCCGGGGGTCCTACGAGCAGTACTTC. It encodes CASSPRGSYEQYF. Together with reference TRBV7-3 and TRBJ2-7, the CDR3 gives the full variable domain: GAGVSQTPSNKVTEKGKYVELRCDPISGHTALYWYRQSLGQGPEFLIYFQGTGAADDSGLPNDRFFAVRPEGSVSTLKIQRTERGDSAVYLCASSPRGSYEQYFGPGTRLTVT.